A single sample gave rise to the 17 T cell receptor beta chains below, sequenced in a study of identical twins. MiXCR, applied by TCRdb to the 5' RACE reads, yields one record per CDR3 protein. The top ten hold around 14% of the sample, which has some 790,000 distinct CDR3 sequences, 18% seen once. This sample was shared with a second study, whose subject was T cells expressing NK-cell markers.

What was sequenced was PBMCs. These receptors originate from a woman aged 18 to 35 in good health.

This clonotype was found a few times. V is TRBV5-1 and J is TRBJ1-6; D may be TRBD1 (6 bases). Germline values: CDR1 SGHRS, CDR2 YFSETQ. There are 15 residues in the CDR3. Trimming shortened V by 3 bases and J by 8 bases, and 15 bases separated the two germline ends. The CDR3 spells CASSSVGGQDSPLHF. The CDR3 DNA is TGCGCCAGCAGCTCAGTCGGGGGACAAGATTCACCCCTCCACTTT.

V gene TRBV12-3 or TRBV12-4 combines with J gene TRBJ2-2; no clear D gene. The CDR3 runs to 15 residues. V lost 3 bases, J lost 2 bases, and 10 bases lay in between. DNA of the CDR3: TGTGCCAGCAGTTTCGGACCCCGTAACACCGGGGAGCTGTTTTTT. This sequence encodes CASSFGPRNTGELFF.

This clonotype was counted only a few times. The DNA for the CDR3 is TGCGCCAGCGCTGCGGGGACTAATACCGGGGAGCTGTTTTTT. Translating gives CASAAGTNTGELFF. V usage is TRBV5-1 and J usage is TRBJ2-2; 7 bases agree with TRBD2. Germline V gene lookup returns CDR1 SGHRS and CDR2 YFSETQ. The CDR3 runs to 14 residues. Losses at the gene ends were 7 bases for V and 5 bases for J; bases not matched to a gene: 8.

The rearrangement links TRBV9 to TRBJ2-1; 7 positions agree with TRBD2. The CDR3 runs 16 residues. Germline CDR1 reads SGDLS; CDR2 reads YYNGEE. V shed 2 bases and J 8 bases; nucleotides not matched to a gene: 13. In DNA, the CDR3 is TGTGCCAGCAGCGTGCAGGGAGGGCCCTCGGTGGATGAGCAGTTCTTC. Protein product: CASSVQGGPSVDEQFF.

Many counts were recorded for this clonotype. This chain connects TRBV6-1 to TRBJ2-6; D is undetermined. Germline loops: CDR1 MNHNS, CDR2 SASEGT. The CDR3 sequence is 15 residues long. The V and J ends lost 5 bases and 4 bases respectively, with 12 bases between them. CDR3 DNA sequence: TGTGCCAGCAGTACAACAGCTTCCGGGGCCAACGTCCTGACTTTC. Amino acid sequence: CASSTTASGANVLTF.

The chain is built from TRBV6-2 or TRBV6-3 and TRBJ2-1; possible D gene TRBD2, 5 bases. V lost 5 bases and J 7 bases, leaving 9 bases between the germline ends. The CDR3 has 12 amino acids. Germline values: CDR1 MNHEY, CDR2 SVGEGT. Here the CDR3 DNA reads TGTGCCAGCAGTATTACTAGAAATGAGCAGTTCTTC. This translates into CASSITRNEQFF.

V gene TRBV5-1 combines with J gene TRBJ2-3; 10 nucleotides match TRBD1. The CDR3 runs 15 residues. V lost 4 bases and J lost 4; bases outside the gene matches: 6. CDR1 SGHRS and CDR2 YFSETQ come from the germline V gene. The CDR3 region is CASSATGGSADTQYF. The CDR3 region has the DNA TGCGCCAGCAGCGCGACAGGGGGCAGCGCAGATACGCAGTATTTT.

The chain combines TRBV27 with TRBJ2-5, with 9 nucleotides matching TRBD1. After removal of 6 bases from V and 5 bases from J, the junction contained 4 bases not matched to a gene. Looked up from germline, CDR1 is MNHEY and CDR2 is SMNVEV (reference sequence). The CDR3 spans 13 residues. The CDR3 DNA reads as TGTGCCAGCAGACGACAGGGGGTGGAGACCCAGTACTTC. It translates to CASRRQGVETQYF.

Details on this clonotype: The junction and the germline gene differ at one end; a read error may be behind it. The genes are TRBV20-1 and TRBJ2-3, with 7 positions matching TRBD1. The CDR3 totals 13 residues. Germline V CDR1 and CDR2: DFQATT, SNEGSKA (reference sequence). The CDR3 nucleotides read TGCAGTGCTAAACCCCCTGACAGGGCTACGCACTATTTT. This encodes CSAKPPDRATHYF.

The chain links TRBV20-1 to TRBJ2-2; the D gene could be TRBD1 or TRBD2 (5 bases each). From germline, CDR1 is DFQATT and CDR2 SNEGSKA (reference sequence). V lost 5 bases and J lost 7, with 14 bases in between. CDR3 length equals 13 residues. For the CDR3, the DNA is TGCAGTGCTCCGGGGCAGGGAGTCGGGGAGCTGTTTTTT. Translation: CSAPGQGVGELFF.

The gene calls are TRBV10-1 and TRBJ2-3; 10 bases are shared with TRBD2. The CDR3 is 14 amino acids. J was trimmed by 5 bases and V by 4 bases; bases with no gene match: 3. Germline V gene lookup returns CDR1 WNHNN and CDR2 SYGVQD (reference sequence). The CDR3 protein is CASSASGRGDTQYF. CDR3 nucleotide sequence: TGCGCCAGCAGTGCTAGCGGGAGAGGAGATACGCAGTATTTT.

This chain links TRBV2 with TRBJ2-7; perhaps TRBD1 as D (5 bases). The CDR3 extends over 13 amino acids. Trimming removed 7 bases at V and 6 bases at J, with 16 bases between. CDR1 and CDR2 from the germline V gene are SNHLY and FYNNEI. DNA for the CDR3: TGTGCCAGCAATGGGGCACCGCAAGGCGAGCAGTACTTC. It translates to CASNGAPQGEQYF. Full variable domain (missing parts from reference TRBV2 and TRBJ2-7): EPEVTQTPSHQVTQMGQEVILRCVPISNHLYFYWYRQILGQKVEFLVSFYNNEISEKSEIFDDQFSVERPDGSNFTLKIRSTKLEDSAMYFCASNGAPQGEQYFGPGTRLTVT.

This clonotype was seen more than once but under ten times. The chain combines TRBV5-1 with TRBJ2-7, with D maybe TRBD2 (5 bases). Germline CDR1 is SGHRS and CDR2 is YFSETQ. The CDR3 runs to 16 residues. V was shortened by 0 bases and J by 0 bases, with 13 bases between the two germline ends. The DNA for the CDR3 is TGCGCCAGCAGCTTGGTTGGTGGGAGCCTCTCCTACGAGCAGTACTTC. It translates to CASSLVGGSLSYEQYF.

This clonotype was seen ten or more times. The chain employs TRBV5-5 and TRBJ1-5, with 10 bases lining up with TRBD1. With V trimmed by 4 bases and J by 1 base, 5 bases remained unmatched. Germline-derived CDR1 and CDR2 are SGHKS and YYEKEE (reference sequence). The CDR3 consists of 16 residues. The CDR3 loop reads CASSLRDRGSNQPQHF. The CDR3, as DNA: TGTGCCAGCAGCCTACGGGACAGGGGAAGCAATCAGCCCCAGCATTTT.

This clonotype occurred a few times. The rearrangement joins TRBV4-3 to TRBJ1-6; D is ambiguous. The CDR3 consists of 13 residues. V lost 1 base and J 6 bases, leaving 4 bases between the germline ends. Germline-derived CDR1 and CDR2 are LGHNA and YSLEER. The DNA of the CDR3 is TGCGCCAGCAGCCAAGTATTTAATTCACCCCTCCACTTT. It is translated as CASSQVFNSPLHF.

The V and J genes are TRBV29-1 and TRBJ2-7; TRBD2 is a possible D gene (5 bases). Looked up from germline, CDR1 is SQVTM and CDR2 is ANQGSEA. V dropped 0 bases and J dropped 1 base, with 7 bases sitting between them. This CDR3 contains 13 residues. CDR3: CSVEEEGSYEQYF. CDR3 in DNA: TGCAGCGTTGAAGAAGAGGGTTCCTACGAGCAGTACTTC.

This clonotype showed up just a few times. The junction does not match germline at one end; this may be a read error. V gene TRBV4-3 combines with J gene TRBJ1-2; tentative D call: TRBD1 (5 bases). The CDR3 loop spans 11 amino acids. Germline-derived CDR1 and CDR2 are LGHNA and YSLEER. The CDR3 loop is CASSQGWDWYF. CDR3 bases: TGCGCCAGCAGCCAAGGTTGGGACTGGTACTTC.